Each of the 19 T cell receptor beta chains below was sequenced from the same sample in a study of shared clonotypes between healthy human individuals. Method: immunoSEQ multiplex PCR; TCRdb's copy keeps in-frame clones and lacks some. This repertoire shows about 1 million clones, 78% found once; its top ten account for 0.4% to 0.55%. Sequencing was done on a sample of memory CD4+ T cells from PBMCs. The subset here: CD45RA-negative fraction. The receptors shown here come from a man aged 18-30 years in good health. Some clones in this sample may be carry-over from other donors' samples.

The gene calls are TRBV14 and TRBJ2-3; 13 nucleotides match TRBD2. The J segment lost 3 bases and the V segment lost 4 bases, leaving 7 bases of the junction unmatched. The CDR3 has 17 residues. The germline V gene has CDR1 SGHDN and CDR2 FVKESK. Written as DNA, the CDR3 is TGTGCCAGCAGCCCCGGACTAGCGGGAGTCCTGACAGATACGCAGTATTTT. This codes for CASSPGLAGVLTDTQYF.

This chain links TRBV6-6 with TRBJ1-1; no clear D gene. Germline V gene data show CDR1 as MNHNY and CDR2 as SVGAGI (reference sequence). V was pared by 6 bases and J by 7 bases, with 12 bases between. This CDR3 contains 12 residues. The CDR3 bases are TGTGCCAGCAGAGTCTCCCAGGTTGAAGCTTTCTTT. It is translated as CASRVSQVEAFF.

This chain connects TRBV7-3 to TRBJ2-2; the D gene is possibly TRBD1 (5 bases). CDR3 size: 15 residues. The V gene lost 5 bases and the J gene lost 0 bases, with 10 bases spanning the gap. The germline V gene has CDR1 SGHTA and CDR2 FQGTGA. CDR3 DNA: TGTGCCAGCAGCCCACAGGCGACGAACACCGGGGAGCTGTTTTTT. This translates into CASSPQATNTGELFF.

The chain has TRBV7-8 and TRBJ2-6, with unresolved D. Germline CDR1 SGHVS, CDR2 FQNEAQ. The CDR3 contains 14 residues. Trimming removed 1 base from V and 4 bases from J, with 5 bases in between. The CDR3 loop reads CASSLVTGANVLTF. CDR3 nucleotide sequence: TGTGCCAGCAGCTTAGTCACAGGGGCCAACGTCCTGACTTTC. Supplemented by reference TRBV7-8 and TRBJ2-6, the full variable domain reads GAGVSQSPRYKVAKRGQDVALRCDPISGHVSLFWYQQALGQGPEFLTYFQNEAQLDKSGLPSDRFFAERPEGSVSTLKIQRTQQEDSAVYLCASSLVTGANVLTFGAGSRLTVL.

The J gene is TRBJ1-1, the V gene TRBV18, with D hard to call. Trimming shortened V by 0 bases and J by 10 bases, and 15 bases separated the two germline ends. The CDR3 consists of 14 residues. The germline V gene has CDR1 KGHSH and CDR2 LQKENI. CDR3 sequence (DNA): TGTGCCAGCTCACCACCGGTGCCGGAGGCCCTAGCTTTCTTT. It specifies CASSPPVPEALAFF.

The chain joins TRBV7-2 to TRBJ1-5; tentative D call: TRBD1 (5 bases). The CDR3 consists of 12 residues. The V end lost 3 bases, the J end lost 9 bases, and 9 bases lay between the germline ends. Germline CDR1 and CDR2: SGHTA and FQGNSA. The CDR3 nucleotides are TGTGCCAGCAGCTTGACAGACGGGCCCCAGCATTTT. Translating it yields CASSLTDGPQHF. Full variable domain (rest looked up from reference TRBV7-2 and TRBJ1-5): GAGVSQSPSNKVTEKGKDVELRCDPISGHTALYWYRQSLGQGLEFLIYFQGNSAPDKSGLPSDRFSAERTGGSVSTLTIQRTQQEDSAVYLCASSLTDGPQHFGDGTRLSIL.

This rearrangement joins TRBV4-2 to TRBJ2-7; 7 nucleotides align to TRBD1. Germline V gene lookup returns CDR1 LGHNA and CDR2 YNFKEQ. The CDR3 contains 16 residues. V dropped 0 bases and J dropped 2; count of bases not matched to a gene: 7. The CDR3 here is CASSQERTGVPYEQYF. CDR3 in DNA: TGTGCCAGCAGCCAAGAGAGAACAGGGGTTCCCTACGAGCAGTACTTC.

The rearrangement uses TRBV5-4 and TRBJ2-5; D not certain. Trimming took 0 bases from V and 2 from J, leaving 8 bases between them. Germline V gene sequence: CDR1 SGHNT, CDR2 YYREEE (reference sequence). This CDR3 has 14 amino acids. The CDR3 is CASSLGLEQETQYF. In DNA, the CDR3 is TGTGCCAGCAGCTTGGGGCTAGAGCAAGAGACCCAGTACTTC.

This clone was seen more than once but under ten times. The rearrangement uses TRBV9 and TRBJ2-7, with 14 bases lining up with TRBD2. The CDR3 contains 17 residues. After removal of 0 bases from V and 6 bases from J, the junction contained 8 bases not matched to a gene. Germline lookup yields CDR1 SGDLS and CDR2 YYNGEE. CDR3 residues: CASSVGAGTSGRGEQYF. The CDR3, as DNA: TGTGCCAGCAGCGTAGGAGCGGGGACTAGCGGGAGAGGCGAGCAGTACTTC.

J is TRBJ2-1 and V is TRBV5-1, with D perhaps matching TRBD1 or TRBD2 (7 bases each). Germline V CDR1 and CDR2: SGHRS, YFSETQ. The V gene lost 6 bases and the J gene lost 8 bases, with 18 bases spanning the gap. The CDR3 loop spans 14 amino acids. Here the CDR3 reads CASNIEGAGDEQFF. The CDR3 coding sequence is TGCGCCAGCAATATTGAGGGGGCGGGAGATGAGCAGTTCTTC.

This clone appeared many times. The chain joins TRBV30 to TRBJ1-4, with D tentatively TRBD1 (5 bases). The germline CDR1 and CDR2 sequences are GTSNPN and SVGIG (reference sequence). The V gene lost 0 bases and the J gene lost 11 bases, with 10 bases spanning the gap. The CDR3 length is 12 residues. The CDR3 is CAWSVVNRKLFF. CDR3 DNA: TGTGCCTGGAGTGTAGTAAACAGGAAACTGTTTTTT. The full variable domain, its missing parts supplied by reference TRBV30 and TRBJ1-4, is SQTIHQWPATLVQPVGSPLSLECTVEGTSNPNLYWYRQAAGRGLQLLFYSVGIGQISSEVPQNLSASRPQDRQFILSSKKLLLSDSGFYLCAWSVVNRKLFFGSGTQLSVL.

The CDR3 DNA sequence: TGCGCCAGCAGCTTGGGGACAACCAGCTCTGGAAACACCATATATTTT. Protein sequence: CASSLGTTSSGNTIYF. The V and J genes are TRBV5-1 and TRBJ1-3; possibly TRBD1 for D (5 bases). Deletions cut 0 bases from V and 0 bases from J, with 10 bases between. CDR3 size: 16 residues. The germline V gene has CDR1 SGHRS and CDR2 YFSETQ.

In its sample, this clone was seen a few times. Other DNA sequences in this sample translate to the same CDR3. The chain combines TRBV5-1 with TRBJ1-1; D not certain. With 2 bases removed from V and 1 base from J, the gap between germline ends came to 6 bases. The CDR3 spans 13 residues. Germline CDR1 SGHRS, CDR2 YFSETQ. CDR3 region: CASSLQGNTEAFF. The DNA of the CDR3 is TGCGCCAGCAGCTTACAAGGGAACACTGAAGCTTTCTTT.

The sample holds one count of this clone. The rearrangement links TRBV27 to TRBJ2-2; 9 bases align to TRBD1. This CDR3 is built from 11 residues. Per the germline V gene, CDR1 is MNHEY and CDR2 is SMNVEV (reference sequence). Losses at the gene ends were 4 bases for V and 16 bases for J; bases not matched to a gene: 4. Written as DNA, the CDR3 is TGTGCCAGCAGTTGGGACAGGGTGCGGTTTTTT. It specifies CASSWDRVRFF.

The gene calls are TRBV28 and TRBJ2-7, with 8 nucleotides matching TRBD2. This CDR3 comprises 11 residues. Unmatched junction bases numbered 2, after V lost 11 bases and J lost 2 bases. CDR1 MDHEN and CDR2 SYDVKM come from the germline V gene. The CDR3 here is CASGRAYEQYF. CDR3 in DNA: TGTGCCTCCGGGAGGGCCTACGAGCAGTACTTC.

This clone has a single count. V and J are TRBV19 and TRBJ2-7, with 8 bases that match TRBD1. The ends lost 2 bases at V and 4 bases at J; junction bases unmatched: 7. The CDR3 has 15 residues. CDR1 is LNHDA and CDR2 is SQIVND in the germline V gene (reference sequence). In DNA, the CDR3 is TGTGCCAGTAGTATAAGGGTGACAGGGGCATACGAGCAGTACTTC. It codes for CASSIRVTGAYEQYF. The complete variable domain, with remaining parts taken from reference TRBV19 and TRBJ2-7, reads DGGITQSPKYLFRKEGQNVTLSCEQNLNHDAMYWYRQDPGQGLRLIYYSQIVNDFQKGDIAEGYSVSREKKESFPLTVTSAQKNPTAFYLCASSIRVTGAYEQYFGPGTRLTVT.

The rearrangement joins TRBV7-3 to TRBJ2-5, with D unclear. The CDR3 sequence is 13 residues long. The V gene's germline CDR1 is SGHTA and CDR2 FQGTGA. Trimming shortened V by 2 bases and J by 4 bases, and 8 bases separated the two germline ends. CDR3 coding DNA: TGTGCCAGCAGCTTATTTTACGGAGAGACCCAGTACTTC. Its protein product is CASSLFYGETQYF.

The CDR3: CASSAGTSNTGELFF. CDR3 DNA: TGTGCCAGCAGTGCCGGGACAAGCAACACCGGGGAGCTGTTTTTT. The chain couples TRBV6-1 to TRBJ2-2; D may be TRBD1 (6 bases). Looked up from germline, CDR1 is MNHNS and CDR2 is SASEGT. CDR3 length: 15 residues. The germline V and J ends were trimmed by 4 bases and 2 bases, with 11 bases remaining between them.

The chain recombines TRBV2 with TRBJ2-5; D uncertain. V gave up 1 base and J gave up 1 base, with 7 bases separating them. Germline CDR1 SNHLY, CDR2 FYNNEI. The CDR3 contains 14 residues. Here the CDR3 reads CASSEEIGQETQYF. The CDR3, as DNA: TGTGCCAGCAGTGAAGAGATCGGCCAAGAGACCCAGTACTTC.